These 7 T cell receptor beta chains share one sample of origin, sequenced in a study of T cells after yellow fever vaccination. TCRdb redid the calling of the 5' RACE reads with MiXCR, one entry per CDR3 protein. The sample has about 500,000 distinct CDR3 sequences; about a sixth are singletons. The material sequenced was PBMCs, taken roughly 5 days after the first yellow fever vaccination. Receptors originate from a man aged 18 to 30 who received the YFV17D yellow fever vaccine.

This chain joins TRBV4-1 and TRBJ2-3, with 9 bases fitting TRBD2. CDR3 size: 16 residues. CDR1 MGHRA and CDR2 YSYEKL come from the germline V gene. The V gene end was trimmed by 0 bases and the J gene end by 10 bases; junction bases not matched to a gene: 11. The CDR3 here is CASSQDASGVGGAQYF. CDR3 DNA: TGCGCCAGCAGCCAAGACGCTAGCGGGGTAGGAGGCGCGCAGTATTTT.

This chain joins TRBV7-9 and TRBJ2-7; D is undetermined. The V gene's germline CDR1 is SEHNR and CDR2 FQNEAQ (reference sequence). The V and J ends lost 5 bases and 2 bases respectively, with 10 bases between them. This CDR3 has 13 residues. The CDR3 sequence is CASSPEDAYEQYF. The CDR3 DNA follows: TGTGCCAGCAGCCCAGAGGATGCCTACGAGCAGTACTTC.

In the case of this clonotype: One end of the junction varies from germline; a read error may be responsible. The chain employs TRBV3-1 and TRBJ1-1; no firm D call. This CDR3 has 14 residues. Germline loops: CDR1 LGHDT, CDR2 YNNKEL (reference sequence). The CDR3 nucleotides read TGTGCCAGCAGCCAAGCACACACGAACACTGTTAGAATCTTT. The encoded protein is CASSQAHTNTVRIF.

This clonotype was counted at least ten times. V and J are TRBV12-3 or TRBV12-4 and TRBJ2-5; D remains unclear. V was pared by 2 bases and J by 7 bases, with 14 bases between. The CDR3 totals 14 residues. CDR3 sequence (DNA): TGTGCCAGCAGTTTATCCCCCTTGGCCGCGACCCAGTACTTC. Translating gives CASSLSPLAATQYF.

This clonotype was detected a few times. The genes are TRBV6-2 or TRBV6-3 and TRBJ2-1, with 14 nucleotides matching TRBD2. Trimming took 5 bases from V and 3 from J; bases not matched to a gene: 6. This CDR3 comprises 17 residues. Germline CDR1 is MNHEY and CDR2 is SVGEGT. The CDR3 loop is CASSRRLAGGSYNEQFF. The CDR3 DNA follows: TGTGCCAGCAGTCGTAGACTAGCGGGGGGGAGCTACAATGAGCAGTTCTTC.

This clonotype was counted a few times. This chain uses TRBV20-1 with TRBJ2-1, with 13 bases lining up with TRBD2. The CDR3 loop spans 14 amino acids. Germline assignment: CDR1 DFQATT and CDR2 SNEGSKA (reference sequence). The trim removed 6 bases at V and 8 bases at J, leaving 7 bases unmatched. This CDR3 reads CSALGLAGIHEQFF. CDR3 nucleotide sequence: TGCAGTGCCCTGGGACTAGCGGGGATACATGAGCAGTTCTTC.

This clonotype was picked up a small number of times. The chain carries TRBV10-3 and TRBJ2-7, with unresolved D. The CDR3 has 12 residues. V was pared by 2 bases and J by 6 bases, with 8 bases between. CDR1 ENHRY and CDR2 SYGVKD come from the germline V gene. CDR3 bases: TGTGCCATCAGTGAGAGGGTTGGCGAGCAGTACGTC. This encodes CAISERVGEQYV.